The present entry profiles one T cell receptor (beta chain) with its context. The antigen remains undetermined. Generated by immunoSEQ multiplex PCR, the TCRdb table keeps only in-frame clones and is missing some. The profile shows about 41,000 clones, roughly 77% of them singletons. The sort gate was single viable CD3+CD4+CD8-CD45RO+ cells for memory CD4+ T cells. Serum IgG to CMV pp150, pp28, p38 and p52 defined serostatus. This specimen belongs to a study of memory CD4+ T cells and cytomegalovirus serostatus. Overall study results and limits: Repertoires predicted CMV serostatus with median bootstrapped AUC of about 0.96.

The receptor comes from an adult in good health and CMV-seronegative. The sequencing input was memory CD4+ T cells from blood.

Here the CDR3 DNA reads TGTGCCAGTAGTACGCAGGGCAATCAGCCCCAGCATTTT. This codes for CASSTQGNQPQHF. The gene calls are TRBV19 and TRBJ1-5; D is undetermined. The CDR3 is 13 amino acids. The ends were cut back, 4 bases at V and 2 bases at J, with 6 bases in the middle. CDR1 is LNHDA, CDR2 SQIVND, per germline (reference sequence).